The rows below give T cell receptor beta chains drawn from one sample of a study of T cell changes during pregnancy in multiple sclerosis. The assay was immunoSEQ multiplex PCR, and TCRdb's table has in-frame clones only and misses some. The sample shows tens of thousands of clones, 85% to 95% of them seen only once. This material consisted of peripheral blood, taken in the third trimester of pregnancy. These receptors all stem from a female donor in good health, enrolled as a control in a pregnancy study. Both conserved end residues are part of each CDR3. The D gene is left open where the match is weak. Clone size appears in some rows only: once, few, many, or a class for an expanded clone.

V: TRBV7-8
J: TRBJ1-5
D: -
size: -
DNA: TGTGCCAGCAGCTGGGGAGGGCAGCCCCAGCATTTT
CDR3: CASSWGGQPQHF

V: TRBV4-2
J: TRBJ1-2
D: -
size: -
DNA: TGTGCCAGCAGCCAAGAGATGCAGGGGCAATATGGCTACACCTTC
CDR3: CASSQEMQGQYGYTF

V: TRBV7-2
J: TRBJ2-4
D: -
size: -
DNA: TGTGCCAGCAGCTTAGTCCAGGACAGAGCAAACATTCAGTACTTC
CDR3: CASSLVQDRANIQYF

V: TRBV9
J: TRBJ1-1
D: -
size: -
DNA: TGTGCCAGCTCCCCGCGGAGAGGGGGATTGTTTGGCACTGAAGCTTTCTTT
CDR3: CASSPRRGGLFGTEAFF

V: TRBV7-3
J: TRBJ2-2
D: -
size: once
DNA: TGTGCCAGCAGCCGGGGGAACGGGGAGCTGTTTTTT
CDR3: CASSRGNGELFF

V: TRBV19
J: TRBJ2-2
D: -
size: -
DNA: TGTGCCAGTAGTGTCGGTTACCAATCGGGGGACACCGGGGAGCTGTTTTTT
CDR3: CASSVGYQSGDTGELFF

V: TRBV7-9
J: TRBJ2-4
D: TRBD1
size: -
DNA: TGTGCCAGCAGCTTAGTCGGGACAGGGGACCGGCAGTACTTC
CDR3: CASSLVGTGDRQYF

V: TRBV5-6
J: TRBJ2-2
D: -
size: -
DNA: TGTGCCAGCAGCCCTATTGACAGGAACACCGGGGAGCTGTTTTTT
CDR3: CASSPIDRNTGELFF

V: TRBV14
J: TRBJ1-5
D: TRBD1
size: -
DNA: TGTGCCAGCAGCCTGGGAGGACAGGGAGGCAATCAGCCCCAGCATTTT
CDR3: CASSLGGQGGNQPQHF

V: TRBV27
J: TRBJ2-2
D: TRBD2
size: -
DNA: TGTGCCAGCAGTTTATCGCGGGGGGCTTTGGACACCGGGGAGCTGTTTTTT
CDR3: CASSLSRGALDTGELFF

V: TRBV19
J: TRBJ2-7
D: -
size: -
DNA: TGTGCCAGTAGCGGGAGTGCCCCCTACGAGCAGTACTTC
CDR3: CASSGSAPYEQYF

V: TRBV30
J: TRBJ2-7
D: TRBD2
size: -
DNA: TGTGCCTGGAGTGTACGGTATAGCGGGAGCTCCTACGAGCAGTACTTC
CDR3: CAWSVRYSGSSYEQYF

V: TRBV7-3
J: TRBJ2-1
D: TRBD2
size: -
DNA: TGTGCCAGCAGCCAGACTAGCGGGGAATACAATGAGCAGTTCTTC
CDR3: CASSQTSGEYNEQFF

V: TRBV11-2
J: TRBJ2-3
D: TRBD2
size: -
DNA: TGTGCCAGCAGCTTAGGGCTAGCGGGGACCGGGGGGGATACGCAGTATTTT
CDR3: CASSLGLAGTGGDTQYF

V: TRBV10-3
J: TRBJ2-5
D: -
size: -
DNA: TGTGCCAGCGGCGAGGAGATCATAAAGACCCAGTACTTC
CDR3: CASGEEIIKTQYF

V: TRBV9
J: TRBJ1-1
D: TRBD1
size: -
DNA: TGTGCCAGCAGCGCGGACGGACAGGCTGCGTTCCTCCCGAACACTGAAGCTTTCTTT
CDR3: CASSADGQAAFLPNTEAFF

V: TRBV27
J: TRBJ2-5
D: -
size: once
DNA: TGTGCCAGCAGTTTATACAGGACGGTTCAAGAGACCCAGTACTTC
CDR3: CASSLYRTVQETQYF

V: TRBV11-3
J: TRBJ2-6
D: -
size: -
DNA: TGTGCCAGCAGCCAGGGCCGGGGGGCCAACGTCCTGACTTTC
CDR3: CASSQGRGANVLTF

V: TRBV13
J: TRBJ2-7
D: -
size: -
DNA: TGTGCCAGCAGCGCCGATGCGCGAACCTACGAGCAGTACTTC
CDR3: CASSADARTYEQYF

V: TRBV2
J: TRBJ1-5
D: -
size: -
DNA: TGTGCCAGCAATGACGCCGGCGGCCCTAATCAGCCCCAGCATTTT
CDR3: CASNDAGGPNQPQHF

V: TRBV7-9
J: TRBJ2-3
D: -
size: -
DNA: TGTGCCAGCAGCTCCGCGGGACTTCTCACAGATACGCAGTATTTT
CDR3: CASSSAGLLTDTQYF

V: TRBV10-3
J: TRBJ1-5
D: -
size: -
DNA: TGTGCCATCAGTGAGTCTGAGCTCCTAGGGGGCAATCAGCCCCAGCATTTT
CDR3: CAISESELLGGNQPQHF

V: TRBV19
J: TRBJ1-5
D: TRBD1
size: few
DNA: TGTGCCAGTAGAAACAGGGGTCGGCAGCCCCAGCATTTT
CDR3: CASRNRGRQPQHF

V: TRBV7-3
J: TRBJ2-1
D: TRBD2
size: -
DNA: TGTGCCAGCAGCTTACGAGCGGGAGTCTACAATGAGCAGTTCTTC
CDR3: CASSLRAGVYNEQFF

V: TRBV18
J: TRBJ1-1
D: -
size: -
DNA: TGTGCCAGCTCACCTCGGGTAGGGGGGGTCGGCACTGAAGCTTTCTTT
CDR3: CASSPRVGGVGTEAFF

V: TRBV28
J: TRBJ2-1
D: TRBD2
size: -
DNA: TGTGCCAGCAGGTTTTTGGGACTAGCGGGAGAGGAATCCTACAATGAGCAGTTCTTC
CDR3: CASRFLGLAGEESYNEQFF

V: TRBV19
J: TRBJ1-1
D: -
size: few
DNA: TGTGCCAGTAGGGGCACCGTGAACACTGAAGCTTTCTTT
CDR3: CASRGTVNTEAFF

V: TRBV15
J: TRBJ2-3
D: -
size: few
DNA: TGTGCCACCAGCAGAACAGGGTCGGCAGATACGCAGTATTTT
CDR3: CATSRTGSADTQYF

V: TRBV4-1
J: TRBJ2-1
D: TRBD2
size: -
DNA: TGCGCCAGCAGCCAAGACGGTTATACGGGGGGGGGCAAAAATGAGCAGTTCTTC
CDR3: CASSQDGYTGGGKNEQFF

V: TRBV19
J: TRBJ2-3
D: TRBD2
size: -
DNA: TGTGCCAGTAGTATTACGGCAGCGGGGGTTACCACAGATACGCAGTATTTT
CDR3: CASSITAAGVTTDTQYF